This TCR beta chain was recorded in a study of T-cell reconstitution after alpha-beta-depleted transplantation in children. Study-wide results and limits: Hyperexpanded clones declined; after one year, newly produced T cells mostly supplied diversity. Reportedly, alpha-beta T cells present about two months post-transplant originated from several hundred expanded clones of graft origin.

CDR1 MDHEN and CDR2 SYDVKM come from the germline V gene. The CDR3 has 11 amino acids. Losses at the gene ends were 7 bases for V and 10 bases for J; bases not matched to a gene: 7. On this clonotype: Its target is not known.

Library preparation (for TCRbeta) was performed with unique molecular identifiers. TCRdb processed the PCR reads anew with MiXCR; each CDR3 protein has one entry. The sample yields around 370,000 distinct CDR3 sequences, around 15% seen once. Here the sequenced sample was PBMCs, mostly from graft donor cells, taken 360 days after TCRalphabeta/CD19-depleted stem cell transplant. The source of this sequence is a male patient between 2 and 10 years old who had a stem cell transplant for acute lymphoblastic leukemia, so the T cells may come from the graft donor. The genes are TRBV28 and TRBJ2-7, with 7 bases aligning to TRBD1. The CDR3 DNA follows: TGTGCCAGCACAAGGGGGCCTTTACAGTACTTC. It encodes CASTRGPLQYF.